Listed below are T cell receptor beta chains from one sample, sequenced in a study of TIL therapy for anti-PD-1-resistant metastatic lung cancer. The table came from immunoSEQ multiplex PCR; TCRdb's copy has only in-frame clones and leaves some out. The sample includes tens of thousands of clones, 69% of them seen just once. The sequenced sample was blood, obtained at baseline. The receptors originated from a person between 25 and 79 years old with non-small cell lung cancer. The CDR3 runs from the conserved cysteine through the conserved F or W. The D gene is left open where the match is weak. The size field is filled for only some rows; it gives once, few, many or a size class.

.,TRBV5-1,TRBJ1-1,.,TGCGCCAGCAGCACTGACGTCGTTGGCCTCCAGGAAGCTTTCTTT,CASSTDVVGLQEAFF
.,TRBV11-2,TRBJ1-1,few,TGTGCCAGCAGCTTCAGGGGTACCACTGAAGCTTTCTTT,CASSFRGTTEAFF
TRBD1,TRBV6-5,TRBJ1-1,few,TGTGCCAGCGGGACAGGGGACACTGAAGCTTTCTTT,CASGTGDTEAFF
.,TRBV11-2,TRBJ2-3,.,TGTGCCAGCAGCCCCAACCGGGAAATAGATACGCAGTATTTT,CASSPNREIDTQYF
.,TRBV6-1,TRBJ2-1,.,TGTGCCAGCAGTGAGGGGACAACAGGTCCGTTCTTC,CASSEGTTGPFF
.,TRBV6-5,TRBJ1-4,.,TGTGCCAGCAGGGGGCAGACTAATGAAAAACTGTTTTTT,CASRGQTNEKLFF
.,TRBV11-3,TRBJ2-1,.,TGTGCCAGCAGCTTAGGGAGTGGCAATGAGCAGTTCTTC,CASSLGSGNEQFF
.,TRBV6-1,TRBJ1-5,.,TGTGCCAGCGGGGGTGGTCAGCCCCAGCATTTT,CASGGGQPQHF
.,TRBV6-6,TRBJ2-7,.,TGTGCCACCCGGCGCGAGGGGCCCTACGAGCAGTACTTC,CATRREGPYEQYF
.,TRBV5-1,TRBJ2-2,.,TGCGCCAGCAGCTCGACTAGTGCGAACACCGGGGAGCTGTTTTTT,CASSSTSANTGELFF
.,TRBV7-8,TRBJ1-2,.,TGTGCCAGCAGCTTCTGGCCCTATAAAGGCTACACCTTC,CASSFWPYKGYTF
TRBD1,TRBV5-6,TRBJ2-7,.,TGTGCCAGCAGTCTTGGACAGGGGAGCTACGAGCAGTACTTC,CASSLGQGSYEQYF
.,TRBV28,TRBJ1-6,.,TGTGCCAGCAGTTTAAAGGATAATTCACCCCTCCACTTT,CASSLKDNSPLHF
TRBD1,TRBV2,TRBJ1-4,.,TGTGCCAGTACCGGGACAGGGGGCGAAAAACTGTTTTTT,CASTGTGGEKLFF
TRBD2,TRBV16,TRBJ2-3,.,TGTGCCAGCAGCCAATCAGGAAGCGGGGGGCGCACAGATACGCAGTATTTT,CASSQSGSGGRTDTQYF
.,TRBV5-1,TRBJ1-2,.,TGCGCCAGCAGCTTGGATCTAGAAGGCTACACCTTC,CASSLDLEGYTF
TRBD1,TRBV14,TRBJ1-2,.,TGTGCCAGCAGCCAAGAAGAGGTGGGACAGGCTAACTATGGCTACACCTTC,CASSQEEVGQANYGYTF
TRBD1,TRBV9,TRBJ2-5,few,TGTGCCAGCAGCAAGATGGGACAGGGGAGCCGGGAGACCCAGTACTTC,CASSKMGQGSRETQYF
.,TRBV18,TRBJ1-1,.,TGTTATACCCAAGGGCAGAAGAACACTGAAGCTTTCTTT,CYTQGQKNTEAFF
.,TRBV7-6,TRBJ2-5,.,TGTGCCAGCAGTCCCACTAGTTGGAGAGAGACCCAGTACTTC,CASSPTSWRETQYF
.,TRBV7-9,TRBJ2-1,.,TGTGCCAGCAGCTCAACCCCACGACTGGCAGAGGAGCAGTTCTTC,CASSSTPRLAEEQFF
.,TRBV7-9,TRBJ1-3,.,TGTGCCAGCAGCTTGGCTCCCAGGGGAGGAACTGGAAACACCATATATTTT,CASSLAPRGGTGNTIYF
.,TRBV19,TRBJ1-1,few,TGTGCCAGTAGTAAGACATCGAACACTGAAGCTTTCTTT,CASSKTSNTEAFF
TRBD2,TRBV9,TRBJ2-2,.,TGTGCCAGCAGCTCGGGGGGTAGTACCGGGGAGCTGTTTTTT,CASSSGGSTGELFF
.,TRBV7-9,TRBJ1-2,.,TGTGCCAGCAGCTTAGATTACGACCGGACAGTCCATGGCTACACCTTC,CASSLDYDRTVHGYTF
.,TRBV9,TRBJ1-6,.,TGTGCCAGCAGCGTAGGTGGAGTAGGCGGGAGAAGTTCACCCCTCCACTTT,CASSVGGVGGRSSPLHF
.,TRBV7-3,TRBJ2-5,once,TGTGCCAGCAGTCAAGACCCCACCGGGACCCAGTACTTC,CASSQDPTGTQYF
TRBD2,TRBV5-5,TRBJ2-7,.,TGTGCCAGCAGCTTGGCGGGACTAGCGGCAACCTACGAGCAGTACTTC,CASSLAGLAATYEQYF
.,TRBV27,TRBJ1-5,few,TGTGCCAGCAGTCAGGGCCGGTATCAGCCCCAGCATTTT,CASSQGRYQPQHF
.,TRBV6-5,TRBJ1-5,.,TGTGCCAGCCGACAGGGCAATCAGCCCCAGCATTTT,CASRQGNQPQHF
.,TRBV11-3,TRBJ2-3,.,TGTGCCAGCGGACTACCGGGCCCGACCGCGGATACGCAGTATTTT,CASGLPGPTADTQYF
TRBD2,TRBV12-5,TRBJ2-7,.,TGTGCTAGTGGTTTGCCCTTTGGCGGGGGTAGCGGGCTTTACCCCCGGGAGCAGTACTTC,CASGLPFGGGSGLYPREQYF
TRBD2,TRBV30,TRBJ2-7,.,TGTGCCTGGAGTTTTGCTAGCGGCTCCTACGAGCAGTACTTC,CAWSFASGSYEQYF
.,TRBV6-1,TRBJ2-7,.,TGTGCCAGCAGTGAGAAAGAGCCTTCCTACGAGCAGTACTTC,CASSEKEPSYEQYF
.,TRBV28,TRBJ1-5,few,TGTGCCAGCAGTTTACGGACAGCGCATCAGCCCCAGCATTTT,CASSLRTAHQPQHF
TRBD2,TRBV15,TRBJ2-3,once,TGTGCCGCCAGCAGAGGCTTGACTAGCGGGGGAGATACGCAGTATTTT,CAASRGLTSGGDTQYF
.,TRBV21-1,TRBJ2-7,few,TGTGCCAGCAGCAAACCCCACGAGCAGTACTTC,CASSKPHEQYF
.,TRBV6-1,TRBJ2-3,once,TGTGCCAGCTGCTATAGACAGTTAAGCACAGATACGCAGTATTTT,CASCYRQLSTDTQYF
TRBD1,TRBV29-1,TRBJ2-5,.,TGCAGCGTTGACGTGGGGACAGGCCAAGAGACCCAGTACTTC,CSVDVGTGQETQYF
.,TRBV7-2,TRBJ1-5,few,TGTGCCAGCAGCTTAGCGTTGGGCCAGCCCCAGCATTTT,CASSLALGQPQHF
TRBD1,TRBV11-2,TRBJ1-4,once,TGTGCCAGCAGCCGGGACAGGGGGCAAAAACTGTTTTTT,CASSRDRGQKLFF
TRBD2,TRBV25-1,TRBJ2-7,.,TGTGCCAGCAGTGAAGGGGGGGGTGATCTTATTGAGCAGTACTTC,CASSEGGGDLIEQYF
TRBD2,TRBV6-6,TRBJ2-2,once,TGTGCCAGCTATTCATTGGCGGGAGGAACCGGGGAGCTGTTTTTT,CASYSLAGGTGELFF
.,TRBV5-4,TRBJ2-3,few,TGTGCCAGCAGCTTGGACCGTGCGGATACGCAGTATTTT,CASSLDRADTQYF